Sequencing of this TCR beta chain was carried out in a study of shared clonotypes between healthy human individuals. In the naive CD8 group, cells lacked CD45RO and were positively selected for CCR7, so terminally differentiated effector memory CD45RA+ cells were left out. The assay was immunoSEQ multiplex PCR, and TCRdb's table has in-frame clones only and misses some. The sample includes around 700,000 clones, about 91% of them seen just once. The CDR3 length is 15 residues. Looked up from germline, CDR1 is PRHDT and CDR2 is FYEKMQ (reference sequence). V lost 2 bases and J 8 bases, leaving 17 bases between the germline ends.

The sequence was collected from a man aged 25-45 years in good health. The source material was naive CD8+ T cells sorted from blood. The chain has TRBV13 and TRBJ2-3; D is perhaps TRBD1 (5 bases). DNA of the CDR3: TGTGCCAGCAGCTTAAGGCAGGACACCGCAAGTACGCAGTATTTT. Translation: CASSLRQDTASTQYF.